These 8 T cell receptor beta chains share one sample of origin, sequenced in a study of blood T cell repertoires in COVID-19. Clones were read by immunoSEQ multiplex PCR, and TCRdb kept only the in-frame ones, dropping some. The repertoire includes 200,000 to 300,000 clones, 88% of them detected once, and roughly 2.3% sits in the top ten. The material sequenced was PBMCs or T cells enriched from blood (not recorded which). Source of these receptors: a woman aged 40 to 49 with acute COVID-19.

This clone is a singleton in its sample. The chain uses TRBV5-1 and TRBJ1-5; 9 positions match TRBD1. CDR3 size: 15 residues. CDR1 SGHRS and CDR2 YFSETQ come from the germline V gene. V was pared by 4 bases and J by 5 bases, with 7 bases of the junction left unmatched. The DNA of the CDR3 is TGCGCCAGCAGCCCGGACGGACAGGGGCATCAGCCCCAGCATTTT. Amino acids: CASSPDGQGHQPQHF. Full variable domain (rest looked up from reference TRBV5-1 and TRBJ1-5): KAGVTQTPRYLIKTRGQQVTLSCSPISGHRSVSWYQQTPGQGLQFLFEYFSETQRNKGNFPGRFSGRQFSNSRSEMNVSTLELGDSALYLCASSPDGQGHQPQHFGDGTRLSIL.

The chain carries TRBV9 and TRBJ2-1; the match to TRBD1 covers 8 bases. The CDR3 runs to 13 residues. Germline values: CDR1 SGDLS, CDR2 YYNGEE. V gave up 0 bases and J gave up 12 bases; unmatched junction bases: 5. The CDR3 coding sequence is TGTGCCAGCAGCGTAGTCCCCGGACAGGGGCAGTTCTTC. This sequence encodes CASSVVPGQGQFF.

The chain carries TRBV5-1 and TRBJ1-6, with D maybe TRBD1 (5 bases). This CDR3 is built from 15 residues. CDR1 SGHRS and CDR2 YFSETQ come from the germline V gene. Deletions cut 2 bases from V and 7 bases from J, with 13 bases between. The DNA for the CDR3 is TGCGCCAGCAGCTTTGGGGGGAGTTTAAATTCACCCCTCCACTTT. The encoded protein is CASSFGGSLNSPLHF.

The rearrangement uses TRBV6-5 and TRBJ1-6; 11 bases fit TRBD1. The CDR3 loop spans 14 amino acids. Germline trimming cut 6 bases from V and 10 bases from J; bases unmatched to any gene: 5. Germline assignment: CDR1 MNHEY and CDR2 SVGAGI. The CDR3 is CASSLDRGQSPLHF. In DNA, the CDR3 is TGTGCCAGCAGCCTGGACAGGGGGCAATCACCCCTCCACTTT.

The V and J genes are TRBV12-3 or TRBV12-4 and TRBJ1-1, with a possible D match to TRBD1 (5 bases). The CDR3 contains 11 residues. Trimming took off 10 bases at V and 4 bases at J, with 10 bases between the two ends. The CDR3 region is CAIQGLTEAFF. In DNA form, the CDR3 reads TGTGCCATCCAGGGCCTCACTGAAGCTTTCTTT.

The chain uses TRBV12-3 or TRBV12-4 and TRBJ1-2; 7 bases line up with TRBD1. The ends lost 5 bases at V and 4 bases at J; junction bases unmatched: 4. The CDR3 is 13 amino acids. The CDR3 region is CASSKSGGYGYTF. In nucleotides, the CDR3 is TGTGCCAGCAGTAAATCAGGGGGCTATGGCTACACCTTC.

The CDR3 region is CAWSGAAGLWDEQFF. The DNA for the CDR3 is TGTGCCTGGAGTGGTGCTGCGGGTTTGTGGGATGAGCAGTTCTTC. The chain carries TRBV30 and TRBJ2-1, with D perhaps matching TRBD2 (5 bases). Trimming cost V 1 base and J 8 bases, with 18 bases left between them. Germline V gives CDR1 GTSNPN, CDR2 SVGIG (reference sequence). CDR3 length: 15 amino acids.

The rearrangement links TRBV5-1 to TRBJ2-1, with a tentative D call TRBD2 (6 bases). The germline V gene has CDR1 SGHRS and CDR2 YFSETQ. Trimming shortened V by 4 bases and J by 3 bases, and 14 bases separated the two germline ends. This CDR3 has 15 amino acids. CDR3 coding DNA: TGCGCCAGCAGCCCGGGACTCCGTTACTACAATGAGCAGTTCTTC. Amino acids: CASSPGLRYYNEQFF.